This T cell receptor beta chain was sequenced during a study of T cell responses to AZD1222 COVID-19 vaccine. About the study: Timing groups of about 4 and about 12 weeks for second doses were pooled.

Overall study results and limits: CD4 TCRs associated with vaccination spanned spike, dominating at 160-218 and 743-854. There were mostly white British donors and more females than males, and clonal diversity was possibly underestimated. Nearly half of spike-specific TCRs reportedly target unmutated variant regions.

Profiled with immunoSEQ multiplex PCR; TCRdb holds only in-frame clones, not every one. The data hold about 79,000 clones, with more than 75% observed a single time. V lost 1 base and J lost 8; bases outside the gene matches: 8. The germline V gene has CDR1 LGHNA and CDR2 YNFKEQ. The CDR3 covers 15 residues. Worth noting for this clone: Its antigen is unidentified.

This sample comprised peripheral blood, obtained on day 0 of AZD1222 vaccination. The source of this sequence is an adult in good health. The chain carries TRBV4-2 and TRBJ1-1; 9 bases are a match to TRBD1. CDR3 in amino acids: CASSQGETGGAEAFF. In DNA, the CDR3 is TGTGCCAGCAGCCAAGGAGAGACAGGGGGGGCCGAAGCTTTCTTT.